Following are 14 T cell receptor beta chains from one sample sequenced in a study of shared T cell receptors in the human thymus. Data came from immunoSEQ multiplex PCR; TCRdb stores just in-frame clones and leaves some out. The repertoire has 500,000 to 750,000 clones, 88% of them found once; the top ten carry 0.0095% to 0.013%. This sample was also put to use in a study of human thymus T cells.

Sequenced material: thymocytes. Receptor source: a boy less than two years old with a congenital heart defect.

This CDR3 reads CASSPVGGAGNTIYF. CDR3 nucleotides: TGTGCCAGCAGTCCCGTGGGGGGTGCTGGAAACACCATATATTTT. The V call is TRBV6-6, the J call TRBJ1-3; TRBD1 is a possible D gene (5 bases). V was clipped by 5 bases and J by 2 bases, with 13 bases between them. The V gene's germline CDR1 is MNHNY and CDR2 SVGAGI (reference sequence). This CDR3 spans 15 amino acids.

V gene TRBV11-3 combines with J gene TRBJ2-5, with D possibly TRBD1 on 5 matching bases. The V end lost 3 bases, the J end lost 13 bases, and 21 bases lay between the germline ends. This CDR3 has 14 residues. Germline V CDR1 and CDR2: SGHNT, YENEEA. The CDR3 bases are TGTGCCAGCAGCTTCGCAGGGATGGGTTCGTTGGGGTACTTC. Translation gives CASSFAGMGSLGYF.

The rearrangement uses TRBV5-6 and TRBJ2-1, with 7 nucleotides matching TRBD2. Germline lookup yields CDR1 SGHDT and CDR2 YYEEEE. The CDR3 is 15 amino acids. J gave up 3 bases and V 4 bases, and 7 bases lay outside the gene matches. The CDR3 coding sequence is TGTGCCAGCAGCCCTCCCGGACTAGGCTACAATGAGCAGTTCTTC. Its protein product is CASSPPGLGYNEQFF. The whole variable domain, filled in from reference TRBV5-6 and TRBJ2-1, reads DAGVTQSPTHLIKTRGQQVTLRCSPKSGHDTVSWYQQALGQGPQFIFQYYEEEERQRGNFPDRFSGHQFPNYSSELNVNALLLGDSALYLCASSPPGLGYNEQFFGPGTRLTVL.

The rearrangement uses TRBV6-4 and TRBJ2-1, with 12 bases matching TRBD2. This CDR3 spans 15 amino acids. Looked up from germline, CDR1 is MRHNA and CDR2 is SNTAGT. V lost 3 bases, J lost 8 bases, and 5 bases stayed unmatched. CDR3 nucleotide sequence: TGTGCCAGCAGTGAGGGGACTAGCGGGTCTCATGAGCAGTTCTTC. The encoded protein is CASSEGTSGSHEQFF.

The genes are TRBV6-6 and TRBJ1-5; D is unresolved. The CDR3 runs to 13 residues. Germline values: CDR1 MNHNY, CDR2 SVGAGI (reference sequence). Deletions cut 7 bases from V and 1 base from J, with 8 bases between. The CDR3, as DNA: TGTGCCAGCACCCGACTGAGCAATCAGCCCCAGCATTTT. Encoded protein: CASTRLSNQPQHF.

The rearrangement joins TRBV2 to TRBJ2-3; the D gene is possibly TRBD2 (6 bases). In germline, CDR1 is SNHLY, CDR2 FYNNEI. CDR3 length: 14 residues. V was trimmed by 6 bases and J by 6 bases, leaving 16 bases between them. The CDR3 protein is CASSPIGRGDTQYF. CDR3 sequence (DNA): TGTGCCAGCAGCCCCATCGGACGGGGGGATACGCAGTATTTT.

In this sample, this clone turned up once. Other DNA variants within this sample encode the same CDR3. V usage is TRBV11-3 and J usage is TRBJ2-7; D ambiguous. V lost 1 base and J 1 base, leaving 5 bases between the germline ends. The CDR3 spans 13 residues. CDR1 SGHNT and CDR2 YENEEA come from the germline V gene. CDR3 sequence: CASSLAGSYEQYF. CDR3 nucleotide sequence: TGTGCCAGCAGCTTAGCCGGGTCCTACGAGCAGTACTTC.

This chain joins TRBV12-5 and TRBJ2-7, with 8 bases aligning to TRBD2. With 3 bases clipped from V and 7 bases from J, the junction kept 14 bases outside the gene matches. This CDR3 contains 16 residues. Germline V lookup: CDR1 LGHNT, CDR2 FRNRAP. The CDR3 is CASGLARREDTREQYF. In nucleotides, the CDR3 is TGTGCTAGTGGTTTAGCTAGGCGGGAGGACACGAGGGAGCAGTACTTC.

The gene calls are TRBV5-1 and TRBJ1-2; D possibly corresponds to TRBD1 (5 bases). V shed 2 bases and J shed 4 bases, with 12 bases lying between them. This CDR3 has 14 amino acids. Germline CDR1 and CDR2: SGHRS and YFSETQ. CDR3 sequence (DNA): TGCGCCAGCAGCTTAGAGACAGCACCCTATGGCTACACCTTC. This codes for CASSLETAPYGYTF. Combining the CDR3 with reference TRBV5-1 and TRBJ1-2 gives the whole variable domain KAGVTQTPRYLIKTRGQQVTLSCSPISGHRSVSWYQQTPGQGLQFLFEYFSETQRNKGNFPGRFSGRQFSNSRSEMNVSTLELGDSALYLCASSLETAPYGYTFGSGTRLTVV.

This chain joins TRBV7-9 and TRBJ2-7; the match to TRBD1 covers 7 bases. This CDR3 has 16 amino acids. V lost 1 base, J lost 0 bases, and 6 bases stayed unmatched. The germline gives CDR1 SEHNR, CDR2 FQNEAQ (reference sequence). CDR3 nucleotides: TGTGCCAGCAGCTTAGACGAGGGGGCAGGCTCCTACGAGCAGTACTTC. Residues: CASSLDEGAGSYEQYF.

As DNA, the CDR3 is TGTGCCACCAGCAGAGATCCCGGGAGGGGGGATGAGCAGTTCTTC. Its protein is CATSRDPGRGDEQFF. This chain joins TRBV15 and TRBJ2-1; TRBD2 matches at 8 bases. Germline V gives CDR1 LNHNV, CDR2 YYDKDF (reference sequence). Trimming removed 0 bases from V and 8 bases from J; junction bases left unmatched: 6. This CDR3 contains 15 residues.

The V call is TRBV7-6, the J call TRBJ2-5; 14 nucleotides agree with TRBD2. From germline, CDR1 is SGHVS and CDR2 FNYEAQ. The CDR3 is made up of 17 amino acids. J was trimmed by 2 bases and V by 4 bases; bases with no gene match: 6. As DNA, the CDR3 is TGTGCCAGCAGCTCTCCGGGACTAGCGGGAGTTCAAGAGACCCAGTACTTC. As protein: CASSSPGLAGVQETQYF.

V usage is TRBV2 and J usage is TRBJ2-7, with a tentative D call TRBD2 (6 bases). The V and J ends lost 8 bases and 4 bases respectively, with 15 bases between them. The length of the CDR3 is 13 residues. Germline V lookup: CDR1 SNHLY, CDR2 FYNNEI. The CDR3 region is CASSGALGYEQYF. The CDR3 DNA is TGTGCCAGCTCGGGAGCCCTAGGATACGAGCAGTACTTC.

The chain carries TRBV29-1 and TRBJ2-1; D not resolved. V was shortened by 0 bases and J by 16 bases, with 13 bases between the two germline ends. Per germline, CDR1 SQVTM and CDR2 ANQGSEA. The CDR3 covers 11 residues. CDR3 nucleotide sequence: TGCAGCGTTGAAGATCGGTACAGACCCTTCTTC. This gives the protein CSVEDRYRPFF.